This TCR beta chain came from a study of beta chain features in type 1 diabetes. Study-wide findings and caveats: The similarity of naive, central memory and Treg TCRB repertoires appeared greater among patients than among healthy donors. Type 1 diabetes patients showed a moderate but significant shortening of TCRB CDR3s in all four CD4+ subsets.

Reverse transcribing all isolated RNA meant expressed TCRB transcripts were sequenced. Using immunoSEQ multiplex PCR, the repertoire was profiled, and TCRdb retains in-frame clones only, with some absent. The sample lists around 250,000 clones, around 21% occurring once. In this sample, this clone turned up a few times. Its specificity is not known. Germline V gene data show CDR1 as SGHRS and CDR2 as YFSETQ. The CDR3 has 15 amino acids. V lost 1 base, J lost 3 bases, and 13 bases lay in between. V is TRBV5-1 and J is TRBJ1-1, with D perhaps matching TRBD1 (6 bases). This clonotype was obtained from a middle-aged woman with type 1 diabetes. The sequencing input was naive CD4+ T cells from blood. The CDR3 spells CASSLRPDSHTEAFF. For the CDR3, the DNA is TGCGCCAGCAGCTTGCGACCGGACAGCCACACTGAAGCTTTCTTT.